This TCR beta chain is from a study of OX40 agonist ivuxolimab in advanced cancers. Study details: Patients received intravenous ivuxolimab every 2 weeks at 0.01 to 10 mg/kg. Points from the study as a whole: CD8+ T cells (on average) carried more expanded clones than CD4+ T cells. Some nonresponders also had low normalized T-cell clonal expansion.

Baseline, cycle 4 day 1, and cycle 7 day 1 were the blood sampling points. Profiled with immunoSEQ multiplex PCR; TCRdb holds only in-frame clones, not every one. Seen here are fewer than 90,000 clones, over 75% observed once, and the top ten hold about 3.4%. Germline CDR1 is SGDLS and CDR2 is YYNGEE. This CDR3 has 13 amino acids. V dropped 5 bases and J dropped 6; count of bases not matched to a gene: 6. As to this clone: The target antigen is unknown.

The sample was CD4+ or CD8+ T cells sorted from blood, taken in a trial of the OX40 agonist ivuxolimab. This sequence was found in an adult with an advanced solid tumor such as melanoma, head and neck, liver or kidney cancer. The chain has TRBV9 and TRBJ1-1; TRBD1 aligns across 8 bases. The CDR3 is CASRASGQAEAFF. CDR3 bases: TGTGCCAGCAGGGCCTCGGGACAGGCTGAAGCTTTCTTT.